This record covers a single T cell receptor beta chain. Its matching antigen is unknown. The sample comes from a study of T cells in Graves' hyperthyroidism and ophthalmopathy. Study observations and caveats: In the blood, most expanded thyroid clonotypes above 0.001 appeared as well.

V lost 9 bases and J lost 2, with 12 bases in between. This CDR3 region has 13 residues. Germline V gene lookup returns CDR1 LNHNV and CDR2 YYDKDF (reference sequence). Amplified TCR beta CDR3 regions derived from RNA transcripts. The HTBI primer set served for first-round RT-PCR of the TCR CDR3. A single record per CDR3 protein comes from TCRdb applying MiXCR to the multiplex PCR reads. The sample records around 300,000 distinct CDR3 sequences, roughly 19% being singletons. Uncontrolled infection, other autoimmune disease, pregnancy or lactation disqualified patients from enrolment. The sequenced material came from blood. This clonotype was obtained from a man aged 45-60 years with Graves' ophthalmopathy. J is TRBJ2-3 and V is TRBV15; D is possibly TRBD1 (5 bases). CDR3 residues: CATSGHSTDTQYF. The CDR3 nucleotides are TGTGCCACTTCAGGACATTCCACAGATACGCAGTATTTT.